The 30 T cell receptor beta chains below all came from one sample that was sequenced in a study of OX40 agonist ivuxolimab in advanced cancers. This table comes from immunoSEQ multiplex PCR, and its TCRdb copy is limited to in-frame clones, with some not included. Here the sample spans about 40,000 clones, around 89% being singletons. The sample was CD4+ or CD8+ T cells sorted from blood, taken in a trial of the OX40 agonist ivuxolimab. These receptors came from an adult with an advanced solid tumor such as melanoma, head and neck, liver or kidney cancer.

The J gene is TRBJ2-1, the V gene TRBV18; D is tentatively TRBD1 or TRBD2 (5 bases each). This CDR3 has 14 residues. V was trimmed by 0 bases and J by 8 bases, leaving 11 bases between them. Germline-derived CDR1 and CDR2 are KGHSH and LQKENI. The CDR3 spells CASSPPGGGDEQFF. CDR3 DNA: TGTGCCAGCTCACCACCGGGTGGGGGTGATGAGCAGTTCTTC.

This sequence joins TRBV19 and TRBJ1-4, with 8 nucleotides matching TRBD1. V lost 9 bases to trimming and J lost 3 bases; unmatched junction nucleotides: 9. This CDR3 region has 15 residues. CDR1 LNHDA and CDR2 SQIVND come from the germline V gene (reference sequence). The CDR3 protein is CASRKTGGANEKLFF. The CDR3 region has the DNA TGTGCCAGCCGAAAAACAGGGGGGGCTAATGAAAAACTGTTTTTT.

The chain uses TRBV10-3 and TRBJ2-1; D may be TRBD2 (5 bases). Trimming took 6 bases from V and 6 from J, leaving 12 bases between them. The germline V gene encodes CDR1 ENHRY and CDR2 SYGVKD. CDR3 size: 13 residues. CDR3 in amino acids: CAISAREANEQFF. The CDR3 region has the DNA TGTGCCATCAGCGCCCGGGAAGCCAATGAGCAGTTCTTC.

The CDR3 protein is CASSLGTPKYNEQFF. The DNA for the CDR3 is TGTGCCAGCAGCCTCGGGACCCCGAAGTACAATGAGCAGTTCTTC. This rearrangement joins TRBV7-8 to TRBJ2-1; D tentatively reads TRBD1 or TRBD2 (5 bases each). The CDR3 consists of 15 residues. V was clipped by 5 bases and J by 4 bases, with 15 bases between them. Germline V gene lookup returns CDR1 SGHVS and CDR2 FQNEAQ. Looking up the rest from reference TRBV7-8 and TRBJ2-1 gives the full variable domain: GAGVSQSPRYKVAKRGQDVALRCDPISGHVSLFWYQQALGQGPEFLTYFQNEAQLDKSGLPSDRFFAERPEGSVSTLKIQRTQQEDSAVYLCASSLGTPKYNEQFFGPGTRLTVL.

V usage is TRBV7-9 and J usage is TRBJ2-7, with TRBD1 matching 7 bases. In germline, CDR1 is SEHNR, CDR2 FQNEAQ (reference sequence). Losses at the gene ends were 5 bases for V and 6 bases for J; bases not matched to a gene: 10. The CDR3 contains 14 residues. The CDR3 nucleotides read TGTGCCAGCAGCCGGGACAGCGTCCTTACCGAGCAGTACTTC. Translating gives CASSRDSVLTEQYF.

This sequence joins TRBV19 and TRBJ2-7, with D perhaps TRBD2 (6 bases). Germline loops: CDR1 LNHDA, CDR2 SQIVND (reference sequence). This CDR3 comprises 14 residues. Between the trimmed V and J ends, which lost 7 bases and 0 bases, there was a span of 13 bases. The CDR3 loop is CASTKRGGSYEQYF. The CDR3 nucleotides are TGTGCCAGTACCAAGAGGGGAGGCTCCTACGAGCAGTACTTC.

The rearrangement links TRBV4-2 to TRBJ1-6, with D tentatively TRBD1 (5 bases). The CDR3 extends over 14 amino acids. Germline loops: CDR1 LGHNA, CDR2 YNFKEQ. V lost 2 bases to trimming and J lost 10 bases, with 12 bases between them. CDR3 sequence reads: CASSQLGEGSPLHF. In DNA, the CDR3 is TGTGCCAGCAGCCAATTAGGGGAAGGGTCACCCCTCCACTTT.

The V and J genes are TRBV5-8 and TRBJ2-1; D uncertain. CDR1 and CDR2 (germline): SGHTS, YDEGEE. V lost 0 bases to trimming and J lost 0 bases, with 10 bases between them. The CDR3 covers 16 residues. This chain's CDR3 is CASSLGTGSSYNEQFF. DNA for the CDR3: TGTGCCAGCAGCTTGGGTACCGGAAGCTCCTACAATGAGCAGTTCTTC.

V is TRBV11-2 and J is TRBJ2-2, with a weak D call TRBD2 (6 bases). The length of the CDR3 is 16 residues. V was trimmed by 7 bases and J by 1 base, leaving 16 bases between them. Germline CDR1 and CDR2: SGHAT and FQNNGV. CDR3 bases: TGTGCCAGCACCCTCTTATCGGGGGTGAACACCGGGGAGCTGTTTTTT. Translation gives CASTLLSGVNTGELFF.

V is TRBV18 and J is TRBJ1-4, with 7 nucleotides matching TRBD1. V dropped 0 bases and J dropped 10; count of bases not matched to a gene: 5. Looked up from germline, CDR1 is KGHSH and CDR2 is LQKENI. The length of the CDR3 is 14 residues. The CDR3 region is CASSPPDRDGKLFF. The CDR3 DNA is TGTGCCAGCTCACCACCTGACAGGGACGGAAAACTGTTTTTT.

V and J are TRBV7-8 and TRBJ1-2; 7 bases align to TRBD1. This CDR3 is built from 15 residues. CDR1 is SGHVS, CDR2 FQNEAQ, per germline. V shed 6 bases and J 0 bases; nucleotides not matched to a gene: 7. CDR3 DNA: TGTGCCAGCAGGGCACAGGGGACATCTAACTATGGCTACACCTTC. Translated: CASRAQGTSNYGYTF.

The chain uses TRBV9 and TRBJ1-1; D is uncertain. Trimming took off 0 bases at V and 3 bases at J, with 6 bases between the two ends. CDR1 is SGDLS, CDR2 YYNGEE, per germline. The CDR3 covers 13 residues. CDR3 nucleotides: TGTGCCAGCAGCGTAGACGTCCACACTGAAGCTTTCTTT. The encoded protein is CASSVDVHTEAFF. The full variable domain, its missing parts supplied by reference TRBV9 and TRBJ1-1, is DSGVTQTPKHLITATGQRVTLRCSPRSGDLSVYWYQQSLDQGLQFLIQYYNGEERAKGNILERFSAQQFPDLHSELNLSSLELGDSALYFCASSVDVHTEAFFGQGTRLTVV.

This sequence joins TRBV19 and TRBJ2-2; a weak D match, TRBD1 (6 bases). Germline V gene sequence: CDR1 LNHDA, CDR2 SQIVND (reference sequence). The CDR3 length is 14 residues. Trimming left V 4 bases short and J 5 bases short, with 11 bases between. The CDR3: CASSKQGRTGELFF. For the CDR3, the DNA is TGTGCCAGTAGTAAACAGGGCAGGACCGGGGAGCTGTTTTTT. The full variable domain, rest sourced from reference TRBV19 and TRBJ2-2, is DGGITQSPKYLFRKEGQNVTLSCEQNLNHDAMYWYRQDPGQGLRLIYYSQIVNDFQKGDIAEGYSVSREKKESFPLTVTSAQKNPTAFYLCASSKQGRTGELFFGEGSRLTVL.

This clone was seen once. In DNA form, the CDR3 reads TGTGCCAGCAGCTTAAGCCCAGGTGGTGAAAAACTGTTTTTT. Amino acid sequence: CASSLSPGGEKLFF. This sequence joins TRBV7-9 and TRBJ1-4; the D is unclear. In germline, CDR1 is SEHNR, CDR2 FQNEAQ (reference sequence). CDR3 length: 14 residues. Trimming took 2 bases from V and 7 from J, leaving 11 bases between them.

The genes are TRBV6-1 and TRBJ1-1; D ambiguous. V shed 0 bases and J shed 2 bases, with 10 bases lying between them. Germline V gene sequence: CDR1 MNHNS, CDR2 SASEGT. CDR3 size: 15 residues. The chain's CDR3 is CASSEAAAGNTEAFF. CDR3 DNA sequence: TGTGCCAGCAGTGAAGCGGCAGCTGGAAACACTGAAGCTTTCTTT.

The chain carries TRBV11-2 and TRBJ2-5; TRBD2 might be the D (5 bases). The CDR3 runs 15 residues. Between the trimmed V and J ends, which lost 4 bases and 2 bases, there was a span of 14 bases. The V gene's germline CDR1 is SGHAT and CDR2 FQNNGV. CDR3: CASSSNQRIQETQYF. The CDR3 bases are TGTGCCAGCAGCTCAAATCAGCGGATTCAAGAGACCCAGTACTTC.

The CDR3 loop is CASSVGRSYGYTF. The CDR3 DNA reads as TGTGCCAGCAGTGTCGGTCGCAGCTATGGCTACACCTTC. The V and J genes are TRBV2 and TRBJ1-2; D unresolved. V lost 4 bases, J lost 4 bases, and 10 bases lay in between. The CDR3 runs 13 residues. The V gene's germline CDR1 is SNHLY and CDR2 FYNNEI.

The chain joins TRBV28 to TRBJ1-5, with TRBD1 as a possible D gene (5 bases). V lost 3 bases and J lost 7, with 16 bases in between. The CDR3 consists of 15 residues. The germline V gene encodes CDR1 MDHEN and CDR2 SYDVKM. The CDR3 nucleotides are TGTGCCAGCAGTTTCATGGGTGGGAGGGGACAGCCCCAGCATTTT. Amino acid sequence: CASSFMGGRGQPQHF.

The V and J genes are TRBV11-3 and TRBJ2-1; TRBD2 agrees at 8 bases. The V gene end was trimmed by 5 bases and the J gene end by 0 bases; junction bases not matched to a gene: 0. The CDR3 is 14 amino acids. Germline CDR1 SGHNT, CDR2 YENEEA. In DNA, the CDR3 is TGTGCCAGCAGCGGGACTAGCTCCTACAATGAGCAGTTCTTC. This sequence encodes CASSGTSSYNEQFF.

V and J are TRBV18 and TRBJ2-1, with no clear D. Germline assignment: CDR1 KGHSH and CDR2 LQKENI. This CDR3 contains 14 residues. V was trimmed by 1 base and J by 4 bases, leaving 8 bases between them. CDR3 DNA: TGTGCCAGCTCACCACAGGAGAGGTACAATGAGCAGTTCTTC. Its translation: CASSPQERYNEQFF.

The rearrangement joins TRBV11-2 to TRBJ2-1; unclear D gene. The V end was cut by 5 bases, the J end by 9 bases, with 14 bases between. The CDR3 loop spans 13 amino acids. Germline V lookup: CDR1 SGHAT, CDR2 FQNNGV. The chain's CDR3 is CASSANSVGEQFF. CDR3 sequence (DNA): TGTGCCAGCAGCGCCAACTCGGTTGGTGAGCAGTTCTTC.

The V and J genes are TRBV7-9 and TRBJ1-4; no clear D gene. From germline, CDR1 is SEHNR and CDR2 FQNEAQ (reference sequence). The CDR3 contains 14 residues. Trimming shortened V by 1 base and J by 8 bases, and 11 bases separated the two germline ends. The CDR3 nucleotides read TGTGCCAGCAGCTTAGGCTCGGTCGGGGAAAAACTGTTTTTT. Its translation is CASSLGSVGEKLFF.

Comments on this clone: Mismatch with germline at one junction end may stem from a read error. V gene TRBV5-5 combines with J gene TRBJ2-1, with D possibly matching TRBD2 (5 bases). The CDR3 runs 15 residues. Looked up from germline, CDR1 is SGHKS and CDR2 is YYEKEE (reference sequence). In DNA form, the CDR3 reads TGTGCCAGCAGCTTAGGGCCTAGCTCCGACAATGAGCAGTTCTTC. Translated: CASSLGPSSDNEQFF.

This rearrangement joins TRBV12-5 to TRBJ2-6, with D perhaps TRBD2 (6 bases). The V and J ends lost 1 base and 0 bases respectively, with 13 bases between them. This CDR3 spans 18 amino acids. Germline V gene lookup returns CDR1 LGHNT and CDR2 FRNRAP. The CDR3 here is CASGLERDSHSGANVLTF. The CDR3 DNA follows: TGTGCTAGTGGTTTGGAAAGGGACTCTCACTCTGGGGCCAACGTCCTGACTTTC. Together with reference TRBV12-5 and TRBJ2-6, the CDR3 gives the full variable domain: DARVTQTPRHKVTEMGQEVTMRCQPILGHNTVFWYRQTMMQGLELLAYFRNRAPLDDSGMPKDRFSAEMPDATLATLKIQPSEPRDSAVYFCASGLERDSHSGANVLTFGAGSRLTVL.

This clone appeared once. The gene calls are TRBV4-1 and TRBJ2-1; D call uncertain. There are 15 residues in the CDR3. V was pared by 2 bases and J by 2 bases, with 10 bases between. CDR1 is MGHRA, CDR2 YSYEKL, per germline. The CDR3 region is CASSQLGMPYNEQFF. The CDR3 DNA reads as TGCGCCAGCAGCCAACTAGGTATGCCCTACAATGAGCAGTTCTTC.

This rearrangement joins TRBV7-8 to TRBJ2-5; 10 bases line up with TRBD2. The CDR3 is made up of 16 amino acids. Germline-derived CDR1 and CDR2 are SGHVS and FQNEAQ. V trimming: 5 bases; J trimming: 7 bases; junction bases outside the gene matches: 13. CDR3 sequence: CASSTSAGTSVATQYF. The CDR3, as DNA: TGTGCCAGCAGCACTAGCGCGGGGACTAGCGTTGCGACCCAGTACTTC.

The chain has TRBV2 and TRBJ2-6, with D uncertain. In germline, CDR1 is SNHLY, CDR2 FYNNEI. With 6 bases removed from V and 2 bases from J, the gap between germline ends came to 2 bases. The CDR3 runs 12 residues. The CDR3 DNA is TGTGCCAGCAGAGCTGGGGCCAACGTCCTGACTTTC. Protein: CASRAGANVLTF.

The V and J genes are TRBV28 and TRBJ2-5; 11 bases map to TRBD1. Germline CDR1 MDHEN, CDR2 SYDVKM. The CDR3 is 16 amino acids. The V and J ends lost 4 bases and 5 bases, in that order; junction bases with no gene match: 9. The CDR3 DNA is TGTGCCAGCAGTTCAAGGACAGGGGGCAAATCGGAGACCCAGTACTTC. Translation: CASSSRTGGKSETQYF.

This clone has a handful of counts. CDR3 loop: CASSLAPAGGSVTGELFF. CDR3 nucleotide sequence: TGCGCCAGCAGCTTGGCCCCCGCGGGAGGATCCGTCACCGGGGAGCTGTTTTTT. The chain uses TRBV5-1 and TRBJ2-2; 8 nucleotides agree with TRBD2. Germline V gene sequence: CDR1 SGHRS, CDR2 YFSETQ. The V gene end was trimmed by 0 bases and the J gene end by 4 bases; junction bases not matched to a gene: 11. This CDR3 is 18 amino acids long.

For the CDR3, the DNA is TGTGCCTGGAGTTTGGCGCTAGCGGGGGGAGGGAATGAGCAGTTCTTC. It translates to CAWSLALAGGGNEQFF. J is TRBJ2-1 and V is TRBV30, with 11 bases fitting TRBD2. The CDR3 length is 16 residues. Trimming removed 2 bases from V and 7 bases from J; junction bases left unmatched: 10. The germline V gene has CDR1 GTSNPN and CDR2 SVGIG (reference sequence).